This record looks at one TCR beta chain sequence and its context. Its antigen is unidentified. These data belong to a study of shared clonotypes between healthy human individuals. Study context: The people who gave samples were two women and three men aged 18 to 49. CD8 memory received one plate per donor, CD8 naive two, CD4 memory three and CD4 naive three. The study's findings and limits: Memory subsets generally showed smaller estimated richness than naive subsets did. Investigators collected only blood, and repertoires in tissues likely differ.

Naive-designated CD8 cells lacked CD45RO, were positively enriched for CCR7, and omitted terminally differentiated effector memory CD45RA+ cells. CDR3 length: 16 residues. Per the germline V gene, CDR1 is SGDLS and CDR2 is YYNGEE. V gave up 1 base and J gave up 1 base, with 13 bases separating them. Clones were sequenced by immunoSEQ multiplex PCR, and TCRdb holds only the in-frame ones, with some missing. The sample lists hundreds of thousands of clones, around 92% occurring once. V and J are TRBV9 and TRBJ2-3, with D unclear. The TCR sequence derives from a man in his thirties or forties in good health. Sequencing was done on a sample of naive CD8+ T cells sorted from blood. The CDR3 loop reads CASSVTSSPGTDTQYF. CDR3 nucleotides: TGTGCCAGCAGCGTAACCAGTTCCCCCGGCACAGATACGCAGTATTTT. The full variable domain, with the rest looked up from reference TRBV9 and TRBJ2-3, is DSGVTQTPKHLITATGQRVTLRCSPRSGDLSVYWYQQSLDQGLQFLIQYYNGEERAKGNILERFSAQQFPDLHSELNLSSLELGDSALYFCASSVTSSPGTDTQYFGPGTRLTVL.